Listed below are T cell receptor beta chains from one sample, sequenced in a study of blood T cell repertoires in COVID-19. Clones were read by immunoSEQ multiplex PCR, and TCRdb kept only the in-frame ones, dropping some. The repertoire includes 110,000 to 150,000 clones, more than 60% of them detected once, and around 2.1% sits in the top ten. The source material was peripheral blood. The source of these receptors is a woman aged 55-69 years with acute or convalescent COVID-19. CDR3s include the opening cysteine and the closing phenylalanine or tryptophan. A D gene is named only where the DNA matches it firmly. Not all rows give a size; the values are once, few, many and, for expanded clones, a class.

NA,TRBJ1-5,TRBV19,NA,CASSMLGGGNQPQHF,TGTGCCAGTAGTATGTTGGGGGGGGGCAATCAGCCCCAGCATTTT
NA,TRBJ2-5,TRBV27,NA,CASRPYYVAQGETQYF,TGTGCCAGCAGGCCCTATTATGTGGCGCAGGGAGAGACCCAGTACTTC
NA,TRBJ2-1,TRBV12-3/TRBV12-4,TRBD1,CASSLRGQGEQFF,TGTGCCAGCAGTTTAAGGGGGCAGGGGGAGCAGTTCTTC
NA,TRBJ2-7,TRBV19,NA,CASSTRTQTKGQYF,TGTGCCAGTAGTACCAGGACTCAAACGAAGGGGCAGTACTTC
NA,TRBJ2-3,TRBV30,NA,CAWSGTGVPPDTQYF,TGTGCCTGGAGTGGGACGGGAGTTCCTCCAGATACGCAGTATTTT
NA,TRBJ2-7,TRBV5-6,TRBD2,CASSLGLAGELYF,TGTGCCAGCAGCTTGGGACTAGCGGGAGAGCTGTACTTC
NA,TRBJ2-1,TRBV7-9,TRBD2,CASSARRLAGEQFF,TGTGCCAGCAGCGCCCGAAGACTAGCAGGTGAGCAGTTCTTC
NA,TRBJ1-2,TRBV5-1,NA,CASSLAGGQGYTF,TGCGCCAGCAGCTTGGCCGGGGGGCAAGGCTACACCTTC
NA,TRBJ2-5,TRBV28,TRBD2,CASSELAGGRETQYF,TGTGCCAGCAGTGAACTAGCGGGAGGTAGGGAGACCCAGTACTTC
NA,TRBJ2-1,TRBV4-1,TRBD2,CASSLGLAGYNEQFF,TGCGCCAGCAGCCTGGGACTAGCGGGGTACAATGAGCAGTTCTTC
NA,TRBJ1-1,TRBV2,NA,CASSFYDRNTEAFF,TGTGCCAGCAGCTTTTATGACAGGAACACTGAAGCTTTCTTT
NA,TRBJ2-5,TRBV5-1,TRBD2,CASSRAGVRETQYF,TGCGCCAGCAGTCGAGCGGGAGTTAGAGAGACCCAGTACTTC
NA,TRBJ1-1,TRBV18,NA,CASSPSVGMNTEAFF,TGTGCCAGCTCACCAAGTGTGGGCATGAACACTGAAGCTTTCTTT
NA,TRBJ1-1,TRBV5-1,TRBD1,CASSLGQGWTEAFF,TGCGCCAGCAGCTTGGGACAGGGGTGGACTGAAGCTTTCTTT
many,TRBJ1-2,TRBV7-9,NA,CASTSREHTF,TGTGCCAGCACCTCCCGGGAACACACCTTC
NA,TRBJ1-6,TRBV28,TRBD1,CASSFSTGGSYNSPLHF,TGTGCCAGCAGTTTCAGTACAGGGGGTTCCTATAATTCACCCCTCCACTTT
NA,TRBJ1-2,TRBV7-2,NA,CASSLGRSIVIGGYTF,TGTGCCAGCAGCTTGGGTCGGAGTATTGTGATTGGAGGCTACACCTTC
NA,TRBJ2-5,TRBV7-7,TRBD2,CASSLGTSGLTVETQYF,TGTGCTAGCAGCTTGGGGACTAGCGGGTTGACGGTAGAGACCCAGTACTTC
NA,TRBJ2-7,TRBV30,TRBD2,CAWSLGLAGGLQYF,TGTGCCTGGAGTTTGGGACTAGCGGGAGGGTTGCAGTACTTC
NA,TRBJ2-7,TRBV27,NA,CASGQGRGTYEQYF,TGTGCCAGCGGTCAGGGGAGGGGGACCTACGAGCAGTACTTC
NA,TRBJ2-7,TRBV27,NA,CASSYMGSSYEQYF,TGTGCCAGCAGTTACATGGGGAGCTCCTACGAGCAGTACTTC
NA,TRBJ1-3,TRBV10-3,NA,CAISESASGAGSGNTIYF,TGTGCCATCAGTGAGTCCGCATCCGGAGCTGGCTCTGGAAACACCATATATTTT
NA,TRBJ1-3,TRBV19,NA,CASRTDGNTIYF,TGTGCCAGTCGGACAGATGGAAACACCATATATTTT
NA,TRBJ1-1,TRBV4-1,TRBD1,CASSQVVGQDEAFF,TGCGCCAGCAGCCAAGTTGTAGGACAGGATGAAGCTTTCTTT
once,TRBJ2-7,TRBV5-4,TRBD1,CASSFSHRGLDYEQYF,TGTGCCAGCAGCTTTTCTCACAGGGGTCTTGACTACGAGCAGTACTTC
NA,TRBJ2-1,TRBV2,NA,CATSSTSYNEQFF,TGTGCCACATCAAGCACCTCCTACAATGAGCAGTTCTTC
NA,TRBJ1-2,TRBV7-8,TRBD1,CASSLGRGQTFEYYGYTF,TGTGCCAGCAGCTTAGGCAGGGGACAGACATTTGAGTATTATGGCTACACCTTC
few,TRBJ2-7,TRBV6-6,TRBD1,CASRDPGQRTYEQYF,TGTGCCAGCAGGGATCCGGGACAGAGAACCTACGAGCAGTACTTC
few,TRBJ2-7,TRBV10-3,NA,CAVRRDREFQRERNYEQYF,TGTGCCGTCCGCCGGGACAGGGAGTTTCAGCGGGAGCGAAACTACGAGCAGTACTTC
NA,TRBJ2-7,TRBV5-4,TRBD2,CASSLGRAGISYEQYF,TGTGCCAGCAGCTTGGGGCGAGCGGGGATCTCCTACGAGCAGTACTTC
NA,TRBJ2-2,TRBV10-3,NA,CAISRSGTPGELFF,TGTGCCATCAGCCGTAGCGGCACCCCCGGGGAGCTGTTTTTT
NA,TRBJ2-6,TRBV28,NA,CASSPSTQVANVLTF,TGTGCCAGCAGTCCATCTACGCAGGTGGCCAACGTCCTGACTTTC
NA,TRBJ1-5,TRBV28,NA,CASIPVYSNQPQHF,TGTGCCAGCATTCCAGTTTATAGCAATCAGCCCCAGCATTTT
NA,TRBJ2-7,TRBV2,NA,CASSEGYSSYEQYF,TGTGCCAGCAGTGAAGGTTACAGCTCCTACGAGCAGTACTTC
NA,TRBJ1-5,TRBV6-5,NA,CASRRQRGSNQPQHF,TGTGCCAGCAGACGACAACGCGGGAGCAATCAGCCCCAGCATTTT
few,TRBJ2-7,TRBV28,TRBD1,CASRPTGIYEQYF,TGTGCCAGCAGGCCGACAGGGATCTACGAGCAGTACTTC
NA,TRBJ2-7,TRBV15,NA,CATSRQDRDYEQYF,TGTGCCACCAGCAGGCAAGACCGGGACTACGAGCAGTACTTC
NA,TRBJ2-5,TRBV6-6,TRBD1,CASNAGTGEETQYF,TGTGCCAGCAATGCCGGGACAGGTGAAGAGACCCAGTACTTC
NA,TRBJ2-5,TRBV4-2,TRBD2,CASSRGTSGRSGQETQYF,TGTGCCAGCAGCCGAGGGACTAGCGGGAGATCCGGGCAAGAGACCCAGTACTTC
NA,TRBJ2-7,TRBV7-2,TRBD2,CASSFIEAGEQYF,TGTGCCAGCAGCTTTATTGAAGCGGGGGAGCAGTACTTC
NA,TRBJ2-1,TRBV2,TRBD2,CASSEGHPGLGGNEQFF,TGTGCCAGCAGTGAAGGGCACCCGGGACTAGGGGGTAATGAGCAGTTCTTC
NA,TRBJ2-5,TRBV2,TRBD2,CASRPLAVQETQYF,TGTGCCAGCAGGCCACTAGCGGTCCAAGAGACCCAGTACTTC